This T cell receptor (beta chain) was identified in a study of OX40 agonist ivuxolimab in advanced cancers. The overall study: Cohort: roughly 79% men, mean age approximately 64, aged roughly 23 to 79.

This CDR3 is 15 amino acids long. Germline V gene data show CDR1 as MDHEN and CDR2 as SYDVKM. The V end was cut by 6 bases, the J end by 6 bases, with 21 bases between. TCRdb's table, derived via immunoSEQ multiplex PCR, lists solely in-frame clones and lacks some. Of approximately 13,000 clones detected, roughly 84% appear once; the ten largest clones hold around 24%. The sequencing used CD4+ or CD8+ T cells sorted from blood, collected in a trial of the OX40 agonist ivuxolimab. This chain connects TRBV28 to TRBJ2-7, with a possible D match to TRBD1 (6 bases). The sequence came from an adult with an advanced solid tumor such as melanoma, head and neck, liver or kidney cancer. The CDR3: CASSDSQGNGREQYF. CDR3 in DNA: TGTGCCAGCAGCGACTCCCAGGGGAACGGCCGCGAGCAGTACTTC.